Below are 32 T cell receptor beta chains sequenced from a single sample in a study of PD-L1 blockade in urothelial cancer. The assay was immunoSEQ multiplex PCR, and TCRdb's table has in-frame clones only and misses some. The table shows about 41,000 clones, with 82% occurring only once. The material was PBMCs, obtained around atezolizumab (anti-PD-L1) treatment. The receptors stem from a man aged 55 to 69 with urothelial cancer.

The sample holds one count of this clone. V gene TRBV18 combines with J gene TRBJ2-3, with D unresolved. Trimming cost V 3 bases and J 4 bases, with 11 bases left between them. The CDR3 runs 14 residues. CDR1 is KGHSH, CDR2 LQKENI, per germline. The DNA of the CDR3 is TGTGCCAGCTCACCGGTGGCAGAGGCAGATACGCAGTATTTT. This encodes CASSPVAEADTQYF.

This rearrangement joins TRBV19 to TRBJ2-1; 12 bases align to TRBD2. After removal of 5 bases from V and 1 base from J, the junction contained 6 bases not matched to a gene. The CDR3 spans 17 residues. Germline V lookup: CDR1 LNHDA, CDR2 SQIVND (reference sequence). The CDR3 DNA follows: TGTGCCAGTAGTCCTCGGACTAGCGGGGCGTCCTACAATGAGCAGTTCTTC. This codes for CASSPRTSGASYNEQFF. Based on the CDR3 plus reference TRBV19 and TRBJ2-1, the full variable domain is DGGITQSPKYLFRKEGQNVTLSCEQNLNHDAMYWYRQDPGQGLRLIYYSQIVNDFQKGDIAEGYSVSREKKESFPLTVTSAQKNPTAFYLCASSPRTSGASYNEQFFGPGTRLTVL.

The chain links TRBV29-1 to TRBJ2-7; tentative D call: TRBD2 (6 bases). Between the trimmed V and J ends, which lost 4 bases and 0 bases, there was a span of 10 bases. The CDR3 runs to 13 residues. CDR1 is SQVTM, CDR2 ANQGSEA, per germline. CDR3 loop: CSVGLGSSYEQYF. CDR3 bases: TGCAGCGTTGGTCTCGGGAGCTCCTACGAGCAGTACTTC.

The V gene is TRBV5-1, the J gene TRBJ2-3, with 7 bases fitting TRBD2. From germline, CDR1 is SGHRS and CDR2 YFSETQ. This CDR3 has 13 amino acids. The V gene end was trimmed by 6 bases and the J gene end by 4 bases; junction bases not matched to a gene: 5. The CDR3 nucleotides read TGCGCCAGCAAAAGCGGGGCCTCAGATACGCAGTATTTT. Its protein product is CASKSGASDTQYF.

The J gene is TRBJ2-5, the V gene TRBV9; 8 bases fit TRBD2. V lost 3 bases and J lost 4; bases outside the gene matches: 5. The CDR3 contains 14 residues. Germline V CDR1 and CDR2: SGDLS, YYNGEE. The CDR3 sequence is CASSAGLARETQYF. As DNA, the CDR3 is TGTGCCAGCAGCGCCGGACTAGCACGAGAGACCCAGTACTTC.

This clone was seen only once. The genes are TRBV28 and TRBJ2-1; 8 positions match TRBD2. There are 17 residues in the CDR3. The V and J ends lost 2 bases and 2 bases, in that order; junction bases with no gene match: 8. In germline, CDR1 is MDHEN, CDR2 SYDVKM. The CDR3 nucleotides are TGTGCCAGCAGTTTAGGGGGGGCAGCGGGGGCCTACAATGAGCAGTTCTTC. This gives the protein CASSLGGAAGAYNEQFF.

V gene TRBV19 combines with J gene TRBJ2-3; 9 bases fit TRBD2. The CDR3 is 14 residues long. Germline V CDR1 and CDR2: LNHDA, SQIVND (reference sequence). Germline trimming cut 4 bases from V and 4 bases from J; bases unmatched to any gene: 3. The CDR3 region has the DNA TGTGCCAGTAGTACTAGCGGGGCCGCAGATACGCAGTATTTT. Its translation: CASSTSGAADTQYF.

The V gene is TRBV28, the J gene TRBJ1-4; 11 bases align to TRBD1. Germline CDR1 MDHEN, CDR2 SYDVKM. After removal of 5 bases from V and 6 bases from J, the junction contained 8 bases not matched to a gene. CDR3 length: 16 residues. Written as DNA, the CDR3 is TGTGCCAGCAGTCCGACCCGGGACAGGGGGGATGAAAAACTGTTTTTT. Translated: CASSPTRDRGDEKLFF. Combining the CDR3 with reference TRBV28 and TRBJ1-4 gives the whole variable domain DVKVTQSSRYLVKRTGEKVFLECVQDMDHENMFWYRQDPGLGLRLIYFSYDVKMKEKGDIPEGYSVSREKKERFSLILESASTNQTSMYLCASSPTRDRGDEKLFFGSGTQLSVL.

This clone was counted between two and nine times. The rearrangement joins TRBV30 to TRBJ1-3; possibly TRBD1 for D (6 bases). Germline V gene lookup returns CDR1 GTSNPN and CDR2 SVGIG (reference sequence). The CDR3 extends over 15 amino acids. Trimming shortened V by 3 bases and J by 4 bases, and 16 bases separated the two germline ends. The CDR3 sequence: CAWRVGGAQGNTIYF. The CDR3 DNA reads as TGTGCCTGGAGGGTAGGGGGGGCGCAAGGAAACACCATATATTTT.

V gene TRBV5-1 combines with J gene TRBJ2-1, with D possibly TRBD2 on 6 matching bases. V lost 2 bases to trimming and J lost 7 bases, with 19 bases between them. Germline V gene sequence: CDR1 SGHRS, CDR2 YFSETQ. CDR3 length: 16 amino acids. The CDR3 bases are TGCGCCAGCAGCTTCTCAAATGCCCCCCGGGGGAATGAGCAGTTCTTC. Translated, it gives CASSFSNAPRGNEQFF.

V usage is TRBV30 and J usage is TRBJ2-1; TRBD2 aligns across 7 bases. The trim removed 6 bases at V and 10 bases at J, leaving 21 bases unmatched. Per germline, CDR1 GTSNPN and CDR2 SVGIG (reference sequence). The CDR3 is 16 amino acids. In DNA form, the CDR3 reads TGTGCCTGCGATCATATACCTCATCAGGGAGGGCGGGAGCAGTTCTTC. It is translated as CACDHIPHQGGREQFF.

This chain's CDR3 is CASSLEGGEYNEQFF. In DNA, the CDR3 is TGTGCCAGCAGCTTAGAGGGCGGGGAGTACAATGAGCAGTTCTTC. This chain links TRBV7-6 with TRBJ2-1; D perhaps matches TRBD2 (6 bases). Germline CDR1 reads SGHVS; CDR2 reads FNYEAQ. The V gene lost 1 base and the J gene lost 4 bases, with 11 bases spanning the gap. There are 15 residues in the CDR3.

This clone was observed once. The CDR3 is CASSDPSGYNEKLFF. The CDR3 region has the DNA TGTGCCAGCAGTGATCCTTCAGGGTATAATGAAAAACTGTTTTTT. The chain is built from TRBV2 and TRBJ1-4; possibly TRBD1 for D (5 bases). Germline assignment: CDR1 SNHLY and CDR2 FYNNEI. Between the trimmed V and J ends, which lost 3 bases and 4 bases, there was a span of 12 bases. This CDR3 is 15 amino acids long.

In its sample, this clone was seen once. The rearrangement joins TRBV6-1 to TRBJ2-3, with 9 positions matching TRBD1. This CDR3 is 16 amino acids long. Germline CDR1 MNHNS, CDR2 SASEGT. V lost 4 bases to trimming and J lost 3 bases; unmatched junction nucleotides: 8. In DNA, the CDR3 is TGTGCCAGCAGTGGGCCGGGACAGGGTTTAACAGATACGCAGTATTTT. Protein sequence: CASSGPGQGLTDTQYF.

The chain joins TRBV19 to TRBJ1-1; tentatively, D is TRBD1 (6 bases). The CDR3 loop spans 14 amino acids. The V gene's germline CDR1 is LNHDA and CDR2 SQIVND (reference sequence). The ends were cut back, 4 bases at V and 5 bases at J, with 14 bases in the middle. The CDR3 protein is CASSRYRERTEAFF. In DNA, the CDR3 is TGTGCCAGTAGTAGATACAGGGAAAGGACTGAAGCTTTCTTT.

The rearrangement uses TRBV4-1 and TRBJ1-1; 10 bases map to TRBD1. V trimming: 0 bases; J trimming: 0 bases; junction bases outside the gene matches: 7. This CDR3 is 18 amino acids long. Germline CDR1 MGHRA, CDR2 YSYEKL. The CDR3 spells CASSQDFRDRGLNTEAFF. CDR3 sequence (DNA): TGCGCCAGCAGCCAAGATTTCCGGGACAGGGGATTGAACACTGAAGCTTTCTTT.

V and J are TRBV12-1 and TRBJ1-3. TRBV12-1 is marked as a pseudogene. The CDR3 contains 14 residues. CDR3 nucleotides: TGTGCCAGCAGCTTTTACAGATTCGGGGGCACCATATATTTT. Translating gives CASSFYRFGGTIYF.

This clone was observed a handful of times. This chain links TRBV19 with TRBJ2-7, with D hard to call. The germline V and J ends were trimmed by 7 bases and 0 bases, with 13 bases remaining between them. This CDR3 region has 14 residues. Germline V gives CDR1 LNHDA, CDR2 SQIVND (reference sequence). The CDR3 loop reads CASTQNPSSYEQYF. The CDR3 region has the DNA TGTGCCAGTACCCAAAACCCTAGCTCCTACGAGCAGTACTTC.

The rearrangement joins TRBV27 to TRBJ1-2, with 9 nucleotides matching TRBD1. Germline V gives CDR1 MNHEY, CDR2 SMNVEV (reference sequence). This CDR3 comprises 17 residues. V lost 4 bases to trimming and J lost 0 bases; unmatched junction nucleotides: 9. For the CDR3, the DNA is TGTGCCAGCAGTTCGACTTGGGACAGGGAAGCTAACTATGGCTACACCTTC. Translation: CASSSTWDREANYGYTF.

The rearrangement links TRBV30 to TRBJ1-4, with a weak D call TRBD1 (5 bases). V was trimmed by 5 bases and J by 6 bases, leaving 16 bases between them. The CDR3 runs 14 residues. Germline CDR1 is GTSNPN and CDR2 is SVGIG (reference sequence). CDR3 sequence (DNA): TGTGCCTGGTCCCTCCCAGGGTCGGATGAAAAACTGTTTTTT. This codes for CAWSLPGSDEKLFF.

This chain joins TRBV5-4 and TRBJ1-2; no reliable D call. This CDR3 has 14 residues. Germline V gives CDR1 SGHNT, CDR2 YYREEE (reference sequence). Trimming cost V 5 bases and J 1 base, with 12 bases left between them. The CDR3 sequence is CASRPGLINYGYTF. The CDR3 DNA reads TGTGCCAGCAGACCCGGACTTATTAACTATGGCTACACCTTC.

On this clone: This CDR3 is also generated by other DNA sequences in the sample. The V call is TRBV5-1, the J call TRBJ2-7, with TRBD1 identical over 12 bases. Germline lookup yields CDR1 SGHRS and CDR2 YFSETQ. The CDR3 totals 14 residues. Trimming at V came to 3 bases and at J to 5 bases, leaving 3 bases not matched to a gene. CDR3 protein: CASSWGTGGNEQYF. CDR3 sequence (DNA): TGCGCCAGCAGCTGGGGGACAGGGGGCAACGAGCAGTACTTC.

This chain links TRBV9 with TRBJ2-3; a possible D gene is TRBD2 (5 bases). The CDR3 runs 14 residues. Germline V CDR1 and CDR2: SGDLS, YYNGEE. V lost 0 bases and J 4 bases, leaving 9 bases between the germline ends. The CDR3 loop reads CASSVVDSADTQYF. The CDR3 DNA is TGTGCCAGCAGCGTAGTGGACTCAGCAGATACGCAGTATTTT.

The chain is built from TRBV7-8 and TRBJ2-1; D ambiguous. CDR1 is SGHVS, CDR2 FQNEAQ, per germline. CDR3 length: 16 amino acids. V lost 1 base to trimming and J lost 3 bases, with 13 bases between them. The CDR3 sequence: CASSLEWNGYYNEQFF. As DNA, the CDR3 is TGTGCCAGCAGCTTAGAGTGGAACGGGTACTACAATGAGCAGTTCTTC.

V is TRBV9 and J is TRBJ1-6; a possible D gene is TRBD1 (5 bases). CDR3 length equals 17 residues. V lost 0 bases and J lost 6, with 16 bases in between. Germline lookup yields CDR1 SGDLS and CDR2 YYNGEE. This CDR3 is CASSVDVRGAVNSPLHF. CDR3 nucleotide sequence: TGTGCCAGCAGCGTAGACGTTAGGGGCGCGGTTAATTCACCCCTCCACTTT.

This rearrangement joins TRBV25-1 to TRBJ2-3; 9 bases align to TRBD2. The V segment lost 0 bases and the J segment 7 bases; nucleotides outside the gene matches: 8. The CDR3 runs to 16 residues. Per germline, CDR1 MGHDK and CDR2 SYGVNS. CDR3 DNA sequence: TGTGCCAGCAGTGAATATAAGGCTAGCGGGACGAATACGCAGTATTTT. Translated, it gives CASSEYKASGTNTQYF.

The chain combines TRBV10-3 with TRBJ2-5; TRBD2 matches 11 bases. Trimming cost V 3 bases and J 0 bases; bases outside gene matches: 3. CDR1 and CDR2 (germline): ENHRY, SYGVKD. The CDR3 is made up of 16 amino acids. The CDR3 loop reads CAISETSGGNQETQYF. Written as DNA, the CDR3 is TGTGCCATCAGTGAAACTAGCGGGGGAAACCAAGAGACCCAGTACTTC.

The CDR3 region has the DNA TGCGCCAGCAGCCCAACAGGGGAGAGGCTGAACACTGAAGCTTTCTTT. As protein: CASSPTGERLNTEAFF. The chain carries TRBV5-1 and TRBJ1-1; 7 bases map to TRBD1. The CDR3 has 16 residues. J was trimmed by 0 bases and V by 4 bases; bases with no gene match: 9. The germline gives CDR1 SGHRS, CDR2 YFSETQ. The full variable domain, in which reference TRBV5-1 and TRBJ1-1 provide the parts outside the CDR3, is KAGVTQTPRYLIKTRGQQVTLSCSPISGHRSVSWYQQTPGQGLQFLFEYFSETQRNKGNFPGRFSGRQFSNSRSEMNVSTLELGDSALYLCASSPTGERLNTEAFFGQGTRLTVV.

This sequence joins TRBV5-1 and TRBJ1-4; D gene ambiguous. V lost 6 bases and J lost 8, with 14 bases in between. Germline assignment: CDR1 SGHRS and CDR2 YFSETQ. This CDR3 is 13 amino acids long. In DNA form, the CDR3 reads TGCGCCAGCACCCTACAGCTCCGGGAAAAACTGTTTTTT. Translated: CASTLQLREKLFF.

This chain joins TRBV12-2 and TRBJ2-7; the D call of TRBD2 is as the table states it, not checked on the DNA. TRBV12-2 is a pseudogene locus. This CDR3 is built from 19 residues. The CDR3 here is CASRLAPKYERASGYEQYF. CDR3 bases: TGTGCAAGTCGCTTAGCGCCTAAGTATGAGCGCGCCTCCGGCTACGAGCAGTACTTC.

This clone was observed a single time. The CDR3 reads CASSGADRAGEQYF. The CDR3 coding sequence is TGTGCCAGCAGCGGGGCGGACAGGGCAGGCGAGCAGTACTTC. The chain uses TRBV9 and TRBJ2-7, with 8 bases lining up with TRBD1. V dropped 3 bases and J dropped 6; count of bases not matched to a gene: 8. Germline CDR1 and CDR2: SGDLS and YYNGEE. The CDR3 is 14 residues long.

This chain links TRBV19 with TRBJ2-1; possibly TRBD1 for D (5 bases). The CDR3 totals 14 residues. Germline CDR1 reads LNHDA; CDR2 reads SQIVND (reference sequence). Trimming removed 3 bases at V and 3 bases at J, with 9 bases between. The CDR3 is CASSMLDNYNEQFF. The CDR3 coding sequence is TGTGCCAGTAGTATGCTGGACAACTACAATGAGCAGTTCTTC.